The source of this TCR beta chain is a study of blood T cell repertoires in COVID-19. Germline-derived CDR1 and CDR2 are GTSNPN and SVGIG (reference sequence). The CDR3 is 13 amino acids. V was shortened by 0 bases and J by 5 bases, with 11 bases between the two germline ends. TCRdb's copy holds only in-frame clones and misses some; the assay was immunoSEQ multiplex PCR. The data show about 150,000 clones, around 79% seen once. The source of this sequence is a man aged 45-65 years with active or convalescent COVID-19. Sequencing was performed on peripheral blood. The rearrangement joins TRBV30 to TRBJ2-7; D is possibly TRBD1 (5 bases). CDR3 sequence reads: CAWSVRRVHEQYF. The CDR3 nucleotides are TGTGCCTGGAGTGTACGCAGGGTCCACGAGCAGTACTTC. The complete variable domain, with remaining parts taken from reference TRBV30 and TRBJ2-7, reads SQTIHQWPATLVQPVGSPLSLECTVEGTSNPNLYWYRQAAGRGLQLLFYSVGIGQISSEVPQNLSASRPQDRQFILSSKKLLLSDSGFYLCAWSVRRVHEQYFGPGTRLTVT.